This T cell receptor (beta chain) was observed in a study of tumor and adjacent non-tumor tissue in lung cancer. The overall study: Stage I to III disease affected roughly ten men and roughly five women aged 31 to 76. Each sample yielded approximately 4.2 million productive TCRbeta reads on average. Study conclusions and caveats: Tumor repertoires had a smaller top 100 clone share than normal lung. Shorter survival was associated with higher TCR diversity in tumors.

No cell sorting was done before RNA was extracted from the tissue. The V gene's germline CDR1 is MNHEY and CDR2 SVGAGI. This CDR3 contains 14 residues. Trimming removed 5 bases from V and 6 bases from J; junction bases left unmatched: 10. This clonotype was seen many times. Its antigen remains unknown. TCRbeta libraries were built with three rounds of nested PCR, modified from ARM-PCR. TCRdb called the multiplex PCR reads again in MiXCR, with one record for every CDR3 protein. This sample yields some 71,000 distinct CDR3 sequences, of which around 70% are seen a single time; under 9.5% belongs to the top ten.

Sequenced: lung tumor tissue. The receptor was derived from a woman aged 35 to 49 with non-small cell lung cancer. The V call is TRBV6-5, the J call TRBJ2-7, with 7 bases matching TRBD2. In DNA form, the CDR3 reads TGTGCCAGCAGTCAAAGCGGGAAAGGTCTCGAGCAGTACTTC. Amino acids: CASSQSGKGLEQYF.